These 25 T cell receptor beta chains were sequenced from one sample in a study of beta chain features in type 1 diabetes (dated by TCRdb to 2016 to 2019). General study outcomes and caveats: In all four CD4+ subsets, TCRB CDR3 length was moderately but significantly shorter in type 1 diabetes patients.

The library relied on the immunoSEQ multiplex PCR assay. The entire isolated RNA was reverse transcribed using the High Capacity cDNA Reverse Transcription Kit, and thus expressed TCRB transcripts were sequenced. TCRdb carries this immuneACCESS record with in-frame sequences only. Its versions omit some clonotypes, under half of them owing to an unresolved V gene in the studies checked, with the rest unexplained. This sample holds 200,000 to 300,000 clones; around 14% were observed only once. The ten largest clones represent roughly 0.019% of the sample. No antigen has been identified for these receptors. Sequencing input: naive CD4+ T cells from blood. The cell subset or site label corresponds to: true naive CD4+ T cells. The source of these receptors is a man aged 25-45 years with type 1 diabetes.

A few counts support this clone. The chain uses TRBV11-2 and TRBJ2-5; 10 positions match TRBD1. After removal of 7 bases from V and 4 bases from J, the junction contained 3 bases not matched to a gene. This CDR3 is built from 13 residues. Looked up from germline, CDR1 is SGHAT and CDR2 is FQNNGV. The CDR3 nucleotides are TGTGCCAGCAAGTGGGACAGGGGAGAGACCCAGTACTTC. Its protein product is CASKWDRGETQYF.

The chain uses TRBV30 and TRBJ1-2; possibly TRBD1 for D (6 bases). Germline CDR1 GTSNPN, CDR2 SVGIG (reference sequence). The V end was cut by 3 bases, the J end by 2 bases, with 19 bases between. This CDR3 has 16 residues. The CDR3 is CAWREIRGGGNYGYTF. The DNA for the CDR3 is TGTGCCTGGAGAGAAATCAGGGGAGGGGGAAACTATGGCTACACCTTC.

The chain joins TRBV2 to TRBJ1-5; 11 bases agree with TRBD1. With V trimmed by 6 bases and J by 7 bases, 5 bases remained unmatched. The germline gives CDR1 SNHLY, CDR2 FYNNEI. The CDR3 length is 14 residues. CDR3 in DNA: TGTGCCAGCAGCCCGGACAGGGGGCAACAGCCCCAGCATTTT. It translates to CASSPDRGQQPQHF.

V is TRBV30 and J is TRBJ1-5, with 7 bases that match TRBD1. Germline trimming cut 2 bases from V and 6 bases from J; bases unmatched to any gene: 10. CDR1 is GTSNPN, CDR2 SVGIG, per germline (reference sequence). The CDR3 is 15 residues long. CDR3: CAWSPPTGLGQPQHF. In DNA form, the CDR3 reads TGTGCCTGGAGTCCCCCGACAGGGCTGGGTCAGCCCCAGCATTTT.

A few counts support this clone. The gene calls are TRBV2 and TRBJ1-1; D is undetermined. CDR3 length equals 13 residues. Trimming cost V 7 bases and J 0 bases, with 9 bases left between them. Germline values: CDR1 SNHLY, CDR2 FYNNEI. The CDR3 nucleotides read TGTGCCAGCAATGATGACATGAACACTGAAGCTTTCTTT. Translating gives CASNDDMNTEAFF. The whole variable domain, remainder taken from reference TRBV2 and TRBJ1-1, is EPEVTQTPSHQVTQMGQEVILRCVPISNHLYFYWYRQILGQKVEFLVSFYNNEISEKSEIFDDQFSVERPDGSNFTLKIRSTKLEDSAMYFCASNDDMNTEAFFGQGTRLTVV.

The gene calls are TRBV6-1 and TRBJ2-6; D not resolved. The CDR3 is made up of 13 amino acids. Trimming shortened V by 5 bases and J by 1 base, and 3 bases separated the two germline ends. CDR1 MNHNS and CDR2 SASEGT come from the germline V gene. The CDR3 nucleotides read TGTGCCAGCAGTTATTCTGGGGCCAACGTCCTGACTTTC. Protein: CASSYSGANVLTF.

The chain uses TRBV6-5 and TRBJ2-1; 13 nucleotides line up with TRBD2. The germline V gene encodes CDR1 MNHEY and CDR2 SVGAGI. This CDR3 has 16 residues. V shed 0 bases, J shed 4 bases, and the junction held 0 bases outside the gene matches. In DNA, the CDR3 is TGTGCCAGCAGTTACTCGACTAGCGGGGGGTACAATGAGCAGTTCTTC. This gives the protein CASSYSTSGGYNEQFF.

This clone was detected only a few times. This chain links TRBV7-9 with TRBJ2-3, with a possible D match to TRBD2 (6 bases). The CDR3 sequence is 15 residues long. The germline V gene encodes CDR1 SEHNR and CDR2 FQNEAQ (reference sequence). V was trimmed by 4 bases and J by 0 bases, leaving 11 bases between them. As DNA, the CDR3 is TGTGCCAGCAGCTCAGGGAGGTCCAGCACAGATACGCAGTATTTT. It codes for CASSSGRSSTDTQYF.

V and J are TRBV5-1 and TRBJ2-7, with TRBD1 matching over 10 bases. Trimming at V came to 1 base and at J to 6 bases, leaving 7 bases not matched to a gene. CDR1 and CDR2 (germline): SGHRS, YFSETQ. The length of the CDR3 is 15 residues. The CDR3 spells CASSLTGTGVGEQYF. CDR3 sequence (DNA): TGCGCCAGCAGCTTGACCGGGACAGGGGTAGGCGAGCAGTACTTC. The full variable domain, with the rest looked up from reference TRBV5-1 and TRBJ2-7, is KAGVTQTPRYLIKTRGQQVTLSCSPISGHRSVSWYQQTPGQGLQFLFEYFSETQRNKGNFPGRFSGRQFSNSRSEMNVSTLELGDSALYLCASSLTGTGVGEQYFGPGTRLTVT.

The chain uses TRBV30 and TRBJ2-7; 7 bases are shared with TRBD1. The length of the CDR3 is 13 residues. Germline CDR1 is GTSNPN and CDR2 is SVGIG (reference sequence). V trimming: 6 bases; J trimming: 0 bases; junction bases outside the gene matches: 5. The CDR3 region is CACQTGSSYEQYF. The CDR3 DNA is TGTGCCTGCCAGACAGGGAGCTCCTACGAGCAGTACTTC.

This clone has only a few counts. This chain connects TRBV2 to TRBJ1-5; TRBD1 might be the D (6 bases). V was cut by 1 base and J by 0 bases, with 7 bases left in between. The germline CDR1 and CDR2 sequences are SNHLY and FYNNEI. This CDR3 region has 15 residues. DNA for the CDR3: TGTGCCAGCAGTGAAGGGACAGTTAGCAATCAGCCCCAGCATTTT. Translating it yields CASSEGTVSNQPQHF.

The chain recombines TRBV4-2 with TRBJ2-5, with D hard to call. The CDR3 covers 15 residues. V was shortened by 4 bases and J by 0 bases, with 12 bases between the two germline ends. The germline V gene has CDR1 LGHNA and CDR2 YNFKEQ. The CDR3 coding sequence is TGTGCCAGCAGCCCAATGACTGAGTACCAAGAGACCCAGTACTTC. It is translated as CASSPMTEYQETQYF.

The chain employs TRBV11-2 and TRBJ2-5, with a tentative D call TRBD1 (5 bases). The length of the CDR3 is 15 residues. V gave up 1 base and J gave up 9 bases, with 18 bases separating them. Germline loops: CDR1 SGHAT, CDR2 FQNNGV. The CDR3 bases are TGTGCCAGCAGCTTAGCGGTAGAGGACACCCGTCCCCAGTACTTC. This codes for CASSLAVEDTRPQYF.

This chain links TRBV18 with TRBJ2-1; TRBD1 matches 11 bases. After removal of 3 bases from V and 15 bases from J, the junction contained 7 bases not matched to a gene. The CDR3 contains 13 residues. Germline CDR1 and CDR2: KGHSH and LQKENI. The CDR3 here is CASSPGQGVSLFF. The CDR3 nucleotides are TGTGCCAGCTCACCGGGACAGGGGGTCTCACTGTTCTTC. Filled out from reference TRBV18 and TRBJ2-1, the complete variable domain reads NAGVMQNPRHLVRRRGQEARLRCSPMKGHSHVYWYRQLPEEGLKFMVYLQKENIIDESGMPKERFSAEFPKEGPSILRIQQVVRGDSAAYFCASSPGQGVSLFFGPGTRLTVL.

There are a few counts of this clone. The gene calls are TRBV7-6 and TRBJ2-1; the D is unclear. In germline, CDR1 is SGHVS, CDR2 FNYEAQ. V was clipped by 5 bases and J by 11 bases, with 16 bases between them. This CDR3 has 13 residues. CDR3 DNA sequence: TGTGCCAGCAGCAACGGTCGAACCCTTAAGCAGTTCTTC. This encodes CASSNGRTLKQFF.

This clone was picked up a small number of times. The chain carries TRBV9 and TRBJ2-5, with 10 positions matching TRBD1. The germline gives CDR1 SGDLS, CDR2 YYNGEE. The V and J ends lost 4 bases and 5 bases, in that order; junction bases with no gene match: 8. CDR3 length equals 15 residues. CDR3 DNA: TGTGCCAGCAGCCGGGGGACAGGGGCTGGGGAGACCCAGTACTTC. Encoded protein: CASSRGTGAGETQYF.

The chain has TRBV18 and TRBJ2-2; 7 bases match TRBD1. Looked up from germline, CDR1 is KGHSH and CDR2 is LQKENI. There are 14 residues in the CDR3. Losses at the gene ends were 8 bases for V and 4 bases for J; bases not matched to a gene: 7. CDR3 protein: CASADRDSTGELFF. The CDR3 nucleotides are TGTGCCAGCGCCGACAGGGATTCCACCGGGGAGCTGTTTTTT.

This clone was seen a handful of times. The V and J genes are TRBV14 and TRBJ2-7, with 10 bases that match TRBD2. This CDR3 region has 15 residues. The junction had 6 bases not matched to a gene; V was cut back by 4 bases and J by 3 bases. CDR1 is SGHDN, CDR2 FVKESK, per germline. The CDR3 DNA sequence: TGTGCCAGCAGCCTGGGTCTAGCGGGAGTCTACGAGCAGTACTTC. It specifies CASSLGLAGVYEQYF.

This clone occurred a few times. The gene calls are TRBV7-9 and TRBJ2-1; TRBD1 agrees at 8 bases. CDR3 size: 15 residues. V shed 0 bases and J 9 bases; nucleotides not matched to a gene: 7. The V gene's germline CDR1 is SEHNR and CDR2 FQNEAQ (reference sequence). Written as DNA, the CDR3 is TGTGCCAGCAGCTTAGCCACGCAGGGGGCCGGTGAGCAGTTCTTC. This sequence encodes CASSLATQGAGEQFF. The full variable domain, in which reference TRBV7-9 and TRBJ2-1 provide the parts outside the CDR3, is DTGVSQNPRHKITKRGQNVTFRCDPISEHNRLYWYRQTLGQGPEFLTYFQNEAQLEKSRLLSDRFSAERPKGSFSTLEIQRTEQGDSAMYLCASSLATQGAGEQFFGPGTRLTVL.

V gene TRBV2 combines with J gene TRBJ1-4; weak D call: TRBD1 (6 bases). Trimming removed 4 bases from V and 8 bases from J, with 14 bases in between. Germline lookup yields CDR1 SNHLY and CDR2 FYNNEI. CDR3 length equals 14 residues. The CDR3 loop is CASSGYRVSEKLFF. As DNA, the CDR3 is TGTGCCAGCAGTGGGTACAGGGTCTCGGAAAAACTGTTTTTT.

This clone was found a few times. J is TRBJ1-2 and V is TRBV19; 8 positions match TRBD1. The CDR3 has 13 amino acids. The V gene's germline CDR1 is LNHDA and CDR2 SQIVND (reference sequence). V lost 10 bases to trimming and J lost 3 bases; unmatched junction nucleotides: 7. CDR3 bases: TGTGCCACCGCGGACAGGGTCTACTATGGCTACACCTTC. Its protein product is CATADRVYYGYTF.

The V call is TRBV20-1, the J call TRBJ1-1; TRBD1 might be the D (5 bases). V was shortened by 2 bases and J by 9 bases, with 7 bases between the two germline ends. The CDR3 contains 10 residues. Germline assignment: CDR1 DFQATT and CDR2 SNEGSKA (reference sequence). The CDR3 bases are TGCAGTGCTAGAAGGGGCCAAGCTTTCTTT. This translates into CSARRGQAFF.

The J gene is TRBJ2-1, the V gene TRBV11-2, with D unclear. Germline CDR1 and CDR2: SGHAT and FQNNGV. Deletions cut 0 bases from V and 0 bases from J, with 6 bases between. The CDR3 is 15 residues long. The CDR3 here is CASSLDASSYNEQFF. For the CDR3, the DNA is TGTGCCAGCAGCTTAGACGCCAGCTCCTACAATGAGCAGTTCTTC.

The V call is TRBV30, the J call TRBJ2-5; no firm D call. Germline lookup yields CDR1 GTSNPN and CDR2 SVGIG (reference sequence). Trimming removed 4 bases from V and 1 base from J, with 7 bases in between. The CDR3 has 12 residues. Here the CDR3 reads CAWTVSQETQYF. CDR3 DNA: TGTGCCTGGACAGTAAGCCAAGAGACCCAGTACTTC.

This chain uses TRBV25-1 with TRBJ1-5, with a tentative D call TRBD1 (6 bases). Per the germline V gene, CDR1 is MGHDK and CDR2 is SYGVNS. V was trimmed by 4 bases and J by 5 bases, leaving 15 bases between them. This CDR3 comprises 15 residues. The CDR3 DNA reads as TGTGCCAGCAGTGCCAGACAGGTAACGGATCAGCCCCAGCATTTT. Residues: CASSARQVTDQPQHF. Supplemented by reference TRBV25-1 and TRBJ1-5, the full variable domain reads EADIYQTPRYLVIGTGKKITLECSQTMGHDKMYWYQQDPGMELHLIHYSYGVNSTEKGDLSSESTVSRIRTEHFPLTLESARPSHTSQYLCASSARQVTDQPQHFGDGTRLSIL.